What follows are 20 T cell receptor beta chains derived from one specimen sequenced in a study of cytomegalovirus exposure and HLA in healthy donors. PCR amplification relied on 60 Vbeta primers (plus 13 Jbeta primers). Sequencing was performed with immunoSEQ multiplex PCR; in TCRdb, only in-frame clones are kept and a portion is missing. The profile shows about 100,000 clones, around 67% of them singletons. The specimen sequenced was PBMCs. These receptors came from a woman in her thirties or forties in good health and CMV-seropositive.

In DNA form, the CDR3 reads TGTGCCTGGAGTGTGACAGGGGGGAACATTCAGTACTTC. It specifies CAWSVTGGNIQYF. V gene TRBV30 combines with J gene TRBJ2-4; 9 bases align to TRBD1. Germline loops: CDR1 GTSNPN, CDR2 SVGIG (reference sequence). The CDR3 is made up of 13 amino acids. V lost 0 bases, J lost 7 bases, and 1 base stayed unmatched.

The chain links TRBV6-1 to TRBJ1-4; TRBD1 matches at 10 bases. In germline, CDR1 is MNHNS, CDR2 SASEGT. Trimming removed 6 bases from V and 2 bases from J; junction bases left unmatched: 3. The CDR3 is 15 amino acids. The CDR3 loop reads CASSRTGGTNEKLFF. The CDR3 DNA sequence: TGTGCCAGCAGCCGGACAGGGGGTACTAATGAAAAACTGTTTTTT.

This rearrangement joins TRBV7-2 to TRBJ1-4, with 7 bases identical to TRBD1. Germline V gene lookup returns CDR1 SGHTA and CDR2 FQGNSA. With V trimmed by 5 bases and J by 7 bases, 10 bases remained unmatched. The CDR3 contains 15 residues. In DNA form, the CDR3 reads TGTGCCAGCAGCGCGGAGACAGGGTGGTTTGAAAAACTGTTTTTT. It specifies CASSAETGWFEKLFF.

This chain connects TRBV5-6 to TRBJ1-2; D gene uncertain. The ends were cut back, 4 bases at V and 8 bases at J, with 18 bases in the middle. This CDR3 has 14 amino acids. Germline V CDR1 and CDR2: SGHDT, YYEEEE. Here the CDR3 reads CASSTPGVMEGYTF. Here the CDR3 DNA reads TGTGCCAGCAGCACCCCCGGGGTTATGGAGGGCTACACCTTC.

The chain employs TRBV28 and TRBJ2-3; TRBD1 matches at 8 bases. The CDR3 extends over 13 amino acids. Trimming cost V 1 base and J 14 bases; bases outside gene matches: 8. Looked up from germline, CDR1 is MDHEN and CDR2 is SYDVKM. The CDR3 DNA reads as TGTGCCAGCAGTTTATCTCAGGGGGCTATGTGGTATTTT. Its protein product is CASSLSQGAMWYF. The whole variable domain, filled in from reference TRBV28 and TRBJ2-3, reads DVKVTQSSRYLVKRTGEKVFLECVQDMDHENMFWYRQDPGLGLRLIYFSYDVKMKEKGDIPEGYSVSREKKERFSLILESASTNQTSMYLCASSLSQGAMWYFGPGTRLTVL.

The chain joins TRBV5-6 to TRBJ2-1; 8 positions match TRBD1. Germline V lookup: CDR1 SGHDT, CDR2 YYEEEE. With V trimmed by 4 bases and J by 1 base, 7 bases remained unmatched. The CDR3 length is 16 residues. The CDR3 bases are TGTGCCAGCAGCACTGGCGACAGGGGTTCCTACAATGAGCAGTTCTTC. This gives the protein CASSTGDRGSYNEQFF.

The rearrangement joins TRBV30 to TRBJ2-3, with D perhaps TRBD2 (7 bases). This CDR3 is built from 15 residues. Germline V lookup: CDR1 GTSNPN, CDR2 SVGIG (reference sequence). V dropped 4 bases and J dropped 4 bases, with 18 bases sitting between them. The CDR3 here is CAWTLGGAVADTQYF. As DNA, the CDR3 is TGTGCCTGGACCCTGGGGGGGGCGGTAGCAGATACGCAGTATTTT. Variable domain in full (rest from reference TRBV30 and TRBJ2-3): SQTIHQWPATLVQPVGSPLSLECTVEGTSNPNLYWYRQAAGRGLQLLFYSVGIGQISSEVPQNLSASRPQDRQFILSSKKLLLSDSGFYLCAWTLGGAVADTQYFGPGTRLTVL.

This clone was seen only a few times. V usage is TRBV5-1 and J usage is TRBJ1-3; D gene unclear. Germline V gives CDR1 SGHRS, CDR2 YFSETQ. The CDR3 has 14 amino acids. V lost 4 bases, J lost 0 bases, and 8 bases lay in between. This CDR3 reads CASSPTISGNTIYF. The CDR3 nucleotides read TGCGCCAGCAGCCCTACGATCTCTGGAAACACCATATATTTT.

CDR3 nucleotide sequence: TGTGCCAGCAGTACCGGACAGGGGATCTACGAGCAGTACTTC. It is translated as CASSTGQGIYEQYF. The rearrangement joins TRBV9 to TRBJ2-7; 9 nucleotides line up with TRBD1. There are 14 residues in the CDR3. CDR1 is SGDLS, CDR2 YYNGEE, per germline. Germline trimming cut 5 bases from V and 3 bases from J; bases unmatched to any gene: 6.

V is TRBV2 and J is TRBJ1-2; TRBD1 matches at 12 bases. Germline assignment: CDR1 SNHLY and CDR2 FYNNEI. This CDR3 region has 15 residues. Unmatched junction bases numbered 4, after V lost 4 bases and J lost 4 bases. CDR3 protein: CASSGGQGASYGYTF. The CDR3 DNA follows: TGTGCCAGCAGTGGGGGACAGGGGGCTTCCTATGGCTACACCTTC.

The chain is built from TRBV30 and TRBJ2-1, with a tentative D call TRBD2 (5 bases). Looked up from germline, CDR1 is GTSNPN and CDR2 is SVGIG (reference sequence). The ends were cut back, 0 bases at V and 4 bases at J, with 7 bases in the middle. The CDR3 runs 13 residues. CDR3 region: CAWSVTSYNEQFF. DNA for the CDR3: TGTGCCTGGAGTGTTACTAGTTACAATGAGCAGTTCTTC.

There are a few counts of this clone. This rearrangement joins TRBV5-1 to TRBJ1-1; D unresolved. This CDR3 spans 12 amino acids. Germline-derived CDR1 and CDR2 are SGHRS and YFSETQ. V lost 5 bases to trimming and J lost 7 bases, with 12 bases between them. The CDR3 DNA is TGCGCCAGCAGAAGTGGAGGGTTTGAAGCTTTCTTT. Amino acids: CASRSGGFEAFF.

The J gene is TRBJ2-7, the V gene TRBV18; D is possibly TRBD2 (5 bases). This CDR3 region has 14 residues. The germline V and J ends were trimmed by 6 bases and 0 bases, with 12 bases remaining between them. Germline CDR1 is KGHSH and CDR2 is LQKENI. The CDR3 loop is CASSQGLHSYEQYF. The DNA for the CDR3 is TGTGCCAGCTCCCAAGGACTGCACTCCTACGAGCAGTACTTC. The entire variable domain, with the rest obtained from reference TRBV18 and TRBJ2-7, is as follows: NAGVMQNPRHLVRRRGQEARLRCSPMKGHSHVYWYRQLPEEGLKFMVYLQKENIIDESGMPKERFSAEFPKEGPSILRIQQVVRGDSAAYFCASSQGLHSYEQYFGPGTRLTVT.

The V and J genes are TRBV5-1 and TRBJ1-6, with 9 bases lining up with TRBD1. The CDR3 loop spans 15 amino acids. The germline gives CDR1 SGHRS, CDR2 YFSETQ. Trimming removed 4 bases from V and 9 bases from J; junction bases left unmatched: 8. Written as DNA, the CDR3 is TGCGCCAGCAGCGGCGGGACAGGGACATTTTCACCCCTCCACTTT. Translating gives CASSGGTGTFSPLHF.

The chain combines TRBV25-1 with TRBJ1-1; possibly TRBD1 for D (6 bases). Trimming removed 7 bases at V and 4 bases at J, with 13 bases between. The CDR3 has 13 residues. Per the germline V gene, CDR1 is MGHDK and CDR2 is SYGVNS. CDR3 amino acids: CASTRGLGTEAFF. The CDR3 coding sequence is TGTGCCAGCACCAGGGGTTTAGGCACTGAAGCTTTCTTT.

About this clone: This specimen includes other DNA sequences encoding the same CDR3. The chain carries TRBV5-1 and TRBJ2-2; 9 positions agree with TRBD1. This CDR3 is 15 amino acids long. Germline V gives CDR1 SGHRS, CDR2 YFSETQ. V dropped 5 bases and J dropped 2; count of bases not matched to a gene: 4. DNA of the CDR3: TGCGCCAGCAGTTCGGGACAGGGAAACACCGGGGAGCTGTTTTTT. Amino acids: CASSSGQGNTGELFF.

Only one count was recorded for this clone. This chain connects TRBV5-1 to TRBJ1-4, with 7 bases identical to TRBD1. The CDR3 is made up of 15 amino acids. In germline, CDR1 is SGHRS, CDR2 YFSETQ. The V gene end was trimmed by 4 bases and the J gene end by 8 bases; junction bases not matched to a gene: 11. The CDR3 reads CASSVTGVLGEKLFF. DNA of the CDR3: TGCGCCAGCAGCGTAACAGGGGTGTTGGGCGAAAAACTGTTTTTT.

This chain connects TRBV9 to TRBJ2-3; D is undetermined. This CDR3 is built from 13 residues. The germline V and J ends were trimmed by 1 base and 0 bases, with 3 bases remaining between them. Germline values: CDR1 SGDLS, CDR2 YYNGEE. CDR3 amino acids: CASSVLSTDTQYF. In nucleotides, the CDR3 is TGTGCCAGCAGCGTATTAAGCACAGATACGCAGTATTTT.

The V gene is TRBV2, the J gene TRBJ1-4; 9 positions match TRBD1. This CDR3 contains 14 residues. The germline V gene encodes CDR1 SNHLY and CDR2 FYNNEI. The V segment lost 6 bases and the J segment 6 bases; nucleotides outside the gene matches: 5. In nucleotides, the CDR3 is TGTGCCAGCAGAAGGGACAGGGCCGATGAAAAACTGTTTTTT. Its protein is CASRRDRADEKLFF.

This clone occurred a few times. J is TRBJ1-2 and V is TRBV11-2; 11 bases are a match to TRBD1. Germline assignment: CDR1 SGHAT and CDR2 FQNNGV. This CDR3 is built from 15 residues. Trimming at V came to 4 bases and at J to 4 bases, leaving 5 bases not matched to a gene. CDR3 DNA sequence: TGTGCCAGCAGCTGGGGACAGGGGGAAAGCTATGGCTACACCTTC. This encodes CASSWGQGESYGYTF.